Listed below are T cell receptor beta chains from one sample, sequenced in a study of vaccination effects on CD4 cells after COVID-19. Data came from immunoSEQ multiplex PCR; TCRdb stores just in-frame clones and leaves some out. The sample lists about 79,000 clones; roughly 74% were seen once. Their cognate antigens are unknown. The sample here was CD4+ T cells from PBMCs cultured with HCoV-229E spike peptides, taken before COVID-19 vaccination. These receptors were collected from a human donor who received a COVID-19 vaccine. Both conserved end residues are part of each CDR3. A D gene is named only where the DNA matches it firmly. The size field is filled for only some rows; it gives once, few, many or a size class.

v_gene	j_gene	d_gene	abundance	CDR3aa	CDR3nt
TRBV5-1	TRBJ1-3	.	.	CANQTPTGHSGNTIYF	TGCGCCAACCAAACTCCGACAGGACACTCTGGAAACACCATATATTTT
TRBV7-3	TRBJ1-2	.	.	CASSETQGRGYTF	TGTGCCAGCAGCGAAACACAGGGAAGGGGCTACACCTTC
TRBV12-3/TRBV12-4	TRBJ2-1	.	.	CASSSELYVEQFF	TGTGCCAGCAGTTCCGAACTATATGTGGAGCAGTTCTTC
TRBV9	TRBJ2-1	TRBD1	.	CASSASQQGSYLNEQFF	TGTGCCAGCAGCGCAAGCCAACAGGGGTCTTACCTTAATGAGCAGTTCTTC
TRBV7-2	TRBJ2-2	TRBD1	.	CASSLRHQGANTGELFF	TGTGCCAGCAGCCTACGACATCAGGGGGCGAACACCGGGGAGCTGTTTTTT
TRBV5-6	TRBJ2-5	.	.	CASRTFGGFQETQYF	TGTGCCAGCAGAACCTTTGGGGGATTTCAAGAGACCCAGTACTTC
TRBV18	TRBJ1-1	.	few	CASSPQGPNTEAFF	TGTGCCAGCTCACCACAGGGACCGAACACTGAAGCTTTCTTT
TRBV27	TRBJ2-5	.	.	CASSFRGQETQYF	TGTGCCAGCAGTTTTCGGGGGCAAGAGACCCAGTACTTC
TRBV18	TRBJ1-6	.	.	CASSPTDHSNSPLHF	TGTGCCAGCTCACCGACAGATCATTCTAATTCACCCCTCCACTTT
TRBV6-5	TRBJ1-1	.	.	CASIKPGNTEAFF	TGTGCCAGCATCAAACCGGGGAACACTGAAGCTTTCTTT
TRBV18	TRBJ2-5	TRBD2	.	CASSPLGGHETQYF	TGTGCCAGCTCACCACTGGGAGGGCACGAGACCCAGTACTTC
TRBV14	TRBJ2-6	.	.	CASSQDHGLGTNVLTF	TGTGCCAGCAGCCAGGATCATGGTCTCGGAACCAACGTCCTGACTTTC
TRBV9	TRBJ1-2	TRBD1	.	CASSVSGTGEGYTF	TGTGCCAGCAGCGTGTCCGGGACAGGGGAGGGCTACACCTTC
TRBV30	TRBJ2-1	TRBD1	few	CAWRQTGSNNEQFF	TGTGCCTGGAGGCAGACAGGGAGTAACAATGAGCAGTTCTTC
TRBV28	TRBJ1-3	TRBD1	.	CASSLLTGSGNTIYF	TGTGCCAGCAGTTTACTGACAGGGTCCGGAAACACCATATATTTT
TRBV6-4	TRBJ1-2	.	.	CASSDSRGRGYTF	TGTGCCAGCAGTGACTCGAGGGGCCGGGGCTACACCTTC
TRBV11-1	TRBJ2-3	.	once	CASSLQVGTDTQYF	TGTGCCAGCAGCTTACAGGTGGGCACAGATACGCAGTATTTT
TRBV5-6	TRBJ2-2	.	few	CASSLRPAGELFF	TGTGCCAGCAGCTTGCGCCCGGCAGGGGAGCTGTTTTTT
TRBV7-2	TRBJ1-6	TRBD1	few	CASSLGRGLNSPLHF	TGTGCCAGCAGCTTAGGCAGGGGGCTGAATTCACCCCTCCACTTT
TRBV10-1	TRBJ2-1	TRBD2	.	CASSDGAGGKDEQFF	TGCGCCAGCAGTGATGGCGCGGGGGGTAAAGATGAGCAGTTCTTC
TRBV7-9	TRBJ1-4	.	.	CASSCRDWPKKLFF	TGTGCCAGCAGCTGTAGGGACTGGCCCAAAAAACTGTTTTTT
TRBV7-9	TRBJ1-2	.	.	CASSYQHRGSGYTF	TGTGCCAGCAGCTACCAACATAGGGGGAGTGGCTACACCTTC
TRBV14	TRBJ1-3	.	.	CASSQDFGIGGNTIYF	TGTGCCAGCAGCCAAGATTTTGGGATAGGAGGAAACACCATATATTTT
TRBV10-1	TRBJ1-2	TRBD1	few	CASGTDRGGGYTF	TGCGCCAGCGGGACAGACAGGGGCGGAGGCTACACCTTC
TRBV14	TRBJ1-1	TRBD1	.	CASSQDDPDRGVGTEAFF	TGTGCCAGCAGCCAAGATGACCCCGACAGGGGTGTGGGCACTGAAGCTTTCTTT
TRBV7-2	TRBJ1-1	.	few	CASREMDRGTEAFF	TGTGCCAGCAGAGAAATGGACAGAGGCACTGAAGCTTTCTTT
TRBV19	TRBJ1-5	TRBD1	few	CASSIQGAGQPQHF	TGTGCCAGTAGTATACAGGGGGCCGGTCAGCCCCAGCATTTT
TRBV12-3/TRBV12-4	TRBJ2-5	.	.	CASSFGGLETQYF	TGTGCCAGCAGTTTTGGCGGGCTAGAGACCCAGTACTTC
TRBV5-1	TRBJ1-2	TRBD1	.	CASNLGQGSGYTF	TGCGCCAGCAACCTGGGACAGGGCAGTGGCTACACCTTC
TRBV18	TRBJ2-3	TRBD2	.	CASSPGGGADTQYF	TGTGCCAGCTCACCAGGCGGGGGTGCAGATACGCAGTATTTT
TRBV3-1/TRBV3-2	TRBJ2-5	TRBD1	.	CASSKTGLETQYF	TGTGCCAGCAGCAAGACAGGGTTGGAGACCCAGTACTTC
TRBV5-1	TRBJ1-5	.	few	CASSLVGERNQPQHF	TGCGCCAGCAGCTTGGTTGGGGAGCGCAATCAGCCCCAGCATTTT